A single sample gave rise to the 25 T cell receptor beta chains below, sequenced in a study of Ad26.COV2.S vaccination and SARS-CoV-2 variants. TCRdb keeps only in-frame clones here, not all; method: immunoSEQ multiplex PCR. The table shows hundreds of thousands of clones, with 90% to 95% occurring only once. This material consisted of peripheral blood, taken after recovery from COVID-19. Source of these receptors: a human donor who had recovered from COVID-19.

The rearrangement uses TRBV28 and TRBJ1-2; D is possibly TRBD1 (5 bases). CDR1 is MDHEN and CDR2 is SYDVKM in the germline V gene. V lost 10 bases and J 4 bases, leaving 19 bases between the germline ends. The length of the CDR3 is 14 residues. The CDR3 sequence is CATVAGVGPYGYTF. For the CDR3, the DNA is TGTGCCACCGTTGCGGGCGTGGGGCCCTATGGCTACACCTTC.

The chain carries TRBV5-1 and TRBJ2-7; 7 bases line up with TRBD1. The CDR3 loop spans 13 amino acids. The germline gives CDR1 SGHRS, CDR2 YFSETQ. Losses at the gene ends were 3 bases for V and 3 bases for J; bases not matched to a gene: 3. For the CDR3, the DNA is TGCGCCAGCAGCTCTGGACAGGACTACGAGCAGTACTTC. Translating gives CASSSGQDYEQYF.

This chain connects TRBV5-8 to TRBJ2-3; D not certain. This CDR3 comprises 14 residues. V lost 0 bases to trimming and J lost 2 bases, with 7 bases between them. CDR1 SGHTS and CDR2 YDEGEE come from the germline V gene. Here the CDR3 DNA reads TGTGCCAGCAGCTTGGGTCTATCCACAGATACGCAGTATTTT. Amino acids: CASSLGLSTDTQYF.

CDR3 in amino acids: CAISESKWGNQPQHF. Written as DNA, the CDR3 is TGTGCCATCAGTGAGTCGAAATGGGGCAATCAGCCCCAGCATTTT. The chain employs TRBV10-3 and TRBJ1-5; D unresolved. Trimming shortened V by 0 bases and J by 2 bases, and 8 bases separated the two germline ends. CDR1 and CDR2 from the germline V gene are ENHRY and SYGVKD. CDR3 size: 15 residues.

The chain joins TRBV9 to TRBJ1-6, with TRBD1 as a possible D gene (5 bases). The CDR3 runs 14 residues. Trimming pared 0 bases from V and 5 bases from J, leaving 6 bases between. CDR1 is SGDLS and CDR2 is YYNGEE in the germline V gene. The CDR3 region is CASSVARDNSPLHF. The CDR3 DNA reads as TGTGCCAGCAGCGTAGCCAGGGATAATTCACCCCTCCACTTT.

This chain uses TRBV5-1 with TRBJ2-1; D perhaps matches TRBD2 (6 bases). Trimming stripped 2 bases from V and 7 bases from J, with 13 bases between. The CDR3 spans 14 residues. Germline V gene sequence: CDR1 SGHRS, CDR2 YFSETQ. The CDR3 here is CASSFRGSSNEQFF. The CDR3 nucleotides read TGCGCCAGCAGCTTTCGGGGGTCTTCAAATGAGCAGTTCTTC.

The rearrangement joins TRBV5-6 to TRBJ2-3; the D gene could be TRBD1 or TRBD2 (5 bases each). V was cut by 0 bases and J by 1 base, with 15 bases left in between. The germline CDR1 and CDR2 sequences are SGHDT and YYEEEE. CDR3 size: 17 residues. The CDR3 bases are TGTGCCAGCAGCTTGGGTTCGAGGGCAGGGCGCACAGATACGCAGTATTTT. Translated, it gives CASSLGSRAGRTDTQYF. The full variable domain, with the rest looked up from reference TRBV5-6 and TRBJ2-3, is DAGVTQSPTHLIKTRGQQVTLRCSPKSGHDTVSWYQQALGQGPQFIFQYYEEEERQRGNFPDRFSGHQFPNYSSELNVNALLLGDSALYLCASSLGSRAGRTDTQYFGPGTRLTVL.

As DNA, the CDR3 is TGCGCCAGCAGCTTGGAGGAGGGCAGCACCGGGGAGCTGTTTTTT. Its translation: CASSLEEGSTGELFF. This chain connects TRBV5-1 to TRBJ2-2; TRBD2 might be the D (6 bases). Trimming pared 0 bases from V and 4 bases from J, leaving 10 bases between. Germline CDR1 SGHRS, CDR2 YFSETQ. The CDR3 loop spans 15 amino acids.

The chain combines TRBV4-1 with TRBJ1-1; tentatively, D is TRBD1 (6 bases). V was clipped by 0 bases and J by 3 bases, with 20 bases between them. Germline V gene lookup returns CDR1 MGHRA and CDR2 YSYEKL. This CDR3 is 18 amino acids long. In DNA form, the CDR3 reads TGCGCCAGCAGCCAAGATGGAACAGGGAACGATCCCGACACTGAAGCTTTCTTT. This translates into CASSQDGTGNDPDTEAFF.

This chain uses TRBV9 with TRBJ1-3; no clear D. V was clipped by 4 bases and J by 2 bases, with 13 bases between them. This CDR3 spans 15 amino acids. Looked up from germline, CDR1 is SGDLS and CDR2 is YYNGEE. For the CDR3, the DNA is TGTGCCAGCAGCTCCCTGGCCCGGGCTGGAAACACCATATATTTT. Translated: CASSSLARAGNTIYF.

This clone has only one observation. Sequence at one end of the junction differs from germline and may be a read error. J is TRBJ2-3 and V is TRBV9; no definite D call. Per the germline V gene, CDR1 is SGDLS and CDR2 is YYNGEE. The CDR3 sequence is 15 residues long. DNA of the CDR3: TGTGCCGGCAGCGTAGAATCCCTGTTCACAGATACGCAGTATTTT. Protein: CAGSVESLFTDTQYF.

The V and J genes are TRBV10-1 and TRBJ1-3; 10 bases are shared with TRBD1. Germline CDR1 and CDR2: WNHNN and SYGVQD (reference sequence). V dropped 6 bases and J dropped 4; count of bases not matched to a gene: 6. The CDR3 is made up of 15 amino acids. Here the CDR3 reads CASSSGTGEGNTIYF. CDR3 nucleotides: TGCGCCAGCAGCTCCGGGACAGGGGAGGGAAACACCATATATTTT.

The chain is built from TRBV6-6 and TRBJ1-3; D call uncertain. The CDR3 totals 15 residues. The ends were cut back, 7 bases at V and 2 bases at J, with 15 bases in the middle. Germline V gene lookup returns CDR1 MNHNY and CDR2 SVGAGI (reference sequence). Here the CDR3 DNA reads TGTGCCAGCAAGCCGGGTGGGGTCACTGGAAACACCATATATTTT. It codes for CASKPGGVTGNTIYF.

The V gene is TRBV4-1, the J gene TRBJ2-5; 11 bases are a match to TRBD2. Germline values: CDR1 MGHRA, CDR2 YSYEKL. Trimming at V came to 4 bases and at J to 4 bases, leaving 5 bases not matched to a gene. The CDR3 length is 15 residues. The CDR3 DNA reads as TGCGCCAGCAGCCTTAGCGGGGGGGTATCAGAGACCCAGTACTTC. It specifies CASSLSGGVSETQYF.

The rearrangement links TRBV11-2 to TRBJ2-7; D gene unclear. V was cut by 2 bases and J by 2 bases, with 13 bases left in between. Germline V gene data show CDR1 as SGHAT and CDR2 as FQNNGV. CDR3 length equals 15 residues. The CDR3 here is CASSLQATRAYEQYF. Written as DNA, the CDR3 is TGTGCCAGCAGCTTACAGGCGACCCGGGCCTACGAGCAGTACTTC.

The chain couples TRBV29-1 to TRBJ2-7; no definite D call. CDR1 is SQVTM, CDR2 ANQGSEA, per germline. Trimming removed 4 bases from V and 4 bases from J, with 8 bases in between. CDR3 size: 11 residues. This chain's CDR3 is CSVGVGYEQYF. The CDR3 nucleotides are TGCAGCGTTGGGGTCGGGTACGAGCAGTACTTC.

The rearrangement links TRBV18 to TRBJ2-1; D ambiguous. Trimming took 4 bases from V and 5 from J, leaving 15 bases between them. The CDR3 has 15 residues. In germline, CDR1 is KGHSH, CDR2 LQKENI. The CDR3 region has the DNA TGTGCCAGCTCACTGACTGATAGGACCAACAATGAGCAGTTCTTC. This translates into CASSLTDRTNNEQFF.

This rearrangement joins TRBV5-5 to TRBJ2-5, with TRBD1 identical over 7 bases. Trimming removed 7 bases from V and 5 bases from J; junction bases left unmatched: 11. CDR3 length: 14 residues. From germline, CDR1 is SGHKS and CDR2 YYEKEE (reference sequence). CDR3 sequence: CASEDNRGEETQYF. DNA of the CDR3: TGTGCCAGCGAGGATAACAGGGGAGAGGAGACCCAGTACTTC. Together with reference TRBV5-5 and TRBJ2-5, the CDR3 gives the full variable domain: DAGVTQSPTHLIKTRGQQVTLRCSPISGHKSVSWYQQVLGQGPQFIFQYYEKEERGRGNFPDRFSARQFPNYSSELNVNALLLGDSALYLCASEDNRGEETQYFGPGTRLLVL.

The genes are TRBV2 and TRBJ2-7, with D maybe TRBD1 (5 bases). This CDR3 has 11 residues. The V gene's germline CDR1 is SNHLY and CDR2 FYNNEI. The germline V and J ends were trimmed by 6 bases and 10 bases, with 13 bases remaining between them. The CDR3 sequence is CASSRRQIQYF. DNA for the CDR3: TGTGCCAGCAGCCGCAGACAGATCCAGTACTTC.

This chain links TRBV6-6 with TRBJ1-5; 10 bases fit TRBD1. The CDR3 has 16 amino acids. Germline V lookup: CDR1 MNHNY, CDR2 SVGAGI (reference sequence). J lost 8 bases, V lost 7 bases, and 14 bases had no gene match. For the CDR3, the DNA is TGTGCCAGCACGGAAAGGGGACAGGGGTATGGCGAGCCCCAGCATTTT. It yields the protein CASTERGQGYGEPQHF.

J is TRBJ1-4 and V is TRBV27; D gene uncertain. The ends were cut back, 3 bases at V and 0 bases at J, with 5 bases in the middle. Germline-derived CDR1 and CDR2 are MNHEY and SMNVEV (reference sequence). CDR3 length: 14 residues. The CDR3 bases are TGTGCCAGCAGTTTGGATCCAACTAATGAAAAACTGTTTTTT. It encodes CASSLDPTNEKLFF.

This clone was seen only a few times. The chain has TRBV3-1 (or the pseudogene TRBV3-2) and TRBJ1-3; 12 positions match TRBD1. CDR1 LGHDT and CDR2 YNNKEL come from the germline V gene (reference sequence). V lost 1 base, J lost 3 bases, and 7 bases stayed unmatched. The CDR3 totals 18 residues. CDR3 region: CASSQVTGQGARGNTIYF. CDR3 sequence (DNA): TGTGCCAGCAGCCAAGTTACGGGACAGGGGGCACGTGGAAACACCATATATTTT.

The chain couples TRBV24-1 to TRBJ2-7, with D perhaps TRBD2 (6 bases). Per the germline V gene, CDR1 is KGHDR and CDR2 is SFDVKD. Between the trimmed V and J ends, which lost 4 bases and 2 bases, there was a span of 14 bases. CDR3 length: 15 residues. In DNA form, the CDR3 reads TGTGCCACCAGTGACATATTCGGAGGGACCTACGAGCAGTACTTC. It yields the protein CATSDIFGGTYEQYF.

The genes are TRBV7-9 and TRBJ1-2; D is perhaps TRBD1 (6 bases). Trimming took off 5 bases at V and 5 bases at J, with 15 bases between the two ends. This CDR3 has 14 residues. The germline CDR1 and CDR2 sequences are SEHNR and FQNEAQ (reference sequence). The CDR3 coding sequence is TGTGCCAGCAGCCAGGGGTCGGGTAGTTATGGCTACACCTTC. Protein product: CASSQGSGSYGYTF. Variable domain in full (rest from reference TRBV7-9 and TRBJ1-2): DTGVSQNPRHKITKRGQNVTFRCDPISEHNRLYWYRQTLGQGPEFLTYFQNEAQLEKSRLLSDRFSAERPKGSFSTLEIQRTEQGDSAMYLCASSQGSGSYGYTFGSGTRLTVV.

This chain connects TRBV4-1 to TRBJ2-6; D is unresolved. The CDR3 consists of 15 residues. Trimming removed 2 bases from V and 0 bases from J, with 5 bases in between. Germline V gives CDR1 MGHRA, CDR2 YSYEKL. The CDR3 DNA follows: TGCGCCAGCAGCCAAATCCTCTCTGGGGCCAACGTCCTGACTTTC. Translating gives CASSQILSGANVLTF.